The TCR beta chain described here comes from a study of cytomegalovirus exposure and HLA in healthy donors. As regards this clone: The antigen is not known.

Study observations and caveats: Later on, an analysis showed TCR association rates differing by HLA locus, with DRB1 the most and HLA-C the fewest.

The CDR3 runs 16 residues. Trimming at V came to 4 bases and at J to 4 bases, leaving 7 bases not matched to a gene. Looked up from germline, CDR1 is MGHRA and CDR2 is YSYEKL. It was with 60 Vbeta and 13 Jbeta primers that the PCR ran. The assay was immunoSEQ multiplex PCR, and TCRdb's table has in-frame clones only and misses some. The table shows 95,000 or so clones, with 81% occurring only once. Sequenced material: PBMCs. The chain employs TRBV4-1 and TRBJ1-4, with TRBD1 identical over 9 bases. The source of this sequence is a woman between 65 and 79 years old in good health and CMV-seropositive. The CDR3 coding sequence is TGCGCCAGCAGCCCGTACATGGGACAGGGTAATGAAAAACTGTTTTTT. This translates into CASSPYMGQGNEKLFF.